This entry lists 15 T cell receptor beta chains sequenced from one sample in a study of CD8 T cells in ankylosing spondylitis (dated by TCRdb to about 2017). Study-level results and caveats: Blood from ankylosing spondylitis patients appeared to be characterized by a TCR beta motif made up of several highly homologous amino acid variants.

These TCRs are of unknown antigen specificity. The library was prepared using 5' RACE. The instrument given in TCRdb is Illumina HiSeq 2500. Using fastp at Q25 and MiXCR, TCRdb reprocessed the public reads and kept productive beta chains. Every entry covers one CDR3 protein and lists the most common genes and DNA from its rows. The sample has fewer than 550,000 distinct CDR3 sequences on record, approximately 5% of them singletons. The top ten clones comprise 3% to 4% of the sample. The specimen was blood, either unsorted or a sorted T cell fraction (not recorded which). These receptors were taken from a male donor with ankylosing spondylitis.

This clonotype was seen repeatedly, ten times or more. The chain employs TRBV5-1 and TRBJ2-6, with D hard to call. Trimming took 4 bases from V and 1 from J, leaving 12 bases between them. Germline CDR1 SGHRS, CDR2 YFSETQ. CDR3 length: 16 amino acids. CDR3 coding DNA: TGCGCCAGCAGCCTCCGCCCGACGTCTGGGGCCAACGTCCTGACTTTC. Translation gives CASSLRPTSGANVLTF.

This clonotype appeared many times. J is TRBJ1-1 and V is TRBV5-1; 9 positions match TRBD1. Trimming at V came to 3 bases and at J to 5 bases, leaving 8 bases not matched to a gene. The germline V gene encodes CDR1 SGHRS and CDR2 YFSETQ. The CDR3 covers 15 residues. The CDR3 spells CASSSLGQGWTEAFF. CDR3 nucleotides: TGCGCCAGCAGCTCCCTGGGACAGGGCTGGACTGAAGCTTTCTTT.

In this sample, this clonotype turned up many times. The CDR3 DNA follows: TGTGCCACCTATCCAAGGCGGGCGCGGAACACTGAAGCTTTCTTT. This encodes CATYPRRARNTEAFF. This chain uses TRBV7-2 with TRBJ1-1; D is unclear. The CDR3 totals 15 residues. Germline V CDR1 and CDR2: SGHTA, FQGNSA. Deletions cut 10 bases from V and 1 base from J, with 19 bases between.

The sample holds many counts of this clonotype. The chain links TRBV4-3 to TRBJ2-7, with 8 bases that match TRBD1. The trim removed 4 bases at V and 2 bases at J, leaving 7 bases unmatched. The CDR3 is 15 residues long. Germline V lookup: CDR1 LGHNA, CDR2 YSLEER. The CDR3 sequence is CASSRGDRGPYEQYF. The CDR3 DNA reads TGCGCCAGCAGCCGAGGCGACAGGGGCCCCTACGAGCAGTACTTC.

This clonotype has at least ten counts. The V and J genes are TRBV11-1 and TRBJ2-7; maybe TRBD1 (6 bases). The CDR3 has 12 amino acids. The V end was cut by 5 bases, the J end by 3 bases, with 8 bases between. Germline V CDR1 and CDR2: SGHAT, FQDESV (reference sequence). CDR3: CASSTQGYEQYF. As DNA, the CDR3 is TGTGCCAGCAGCACACAGGGCTACGAGCAGTACTTC.

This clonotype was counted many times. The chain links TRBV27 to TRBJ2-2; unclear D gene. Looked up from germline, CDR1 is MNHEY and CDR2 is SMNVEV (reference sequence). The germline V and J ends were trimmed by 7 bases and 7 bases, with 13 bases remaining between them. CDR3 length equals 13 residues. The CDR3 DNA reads TGTGCCAGCACCCCTATCTCTGGCGGGGAGCTGTTTTTT. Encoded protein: CASTPISGGELFF.

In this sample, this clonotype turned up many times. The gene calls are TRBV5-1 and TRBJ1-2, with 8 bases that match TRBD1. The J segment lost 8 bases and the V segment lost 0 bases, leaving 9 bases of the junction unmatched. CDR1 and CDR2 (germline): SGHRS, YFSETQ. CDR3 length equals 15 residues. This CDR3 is CASSLEAGGAGGYTF. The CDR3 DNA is TGCGCCAGCAGCTTGGAGGCAGGGGGCGCAGGAGGCTACACCTTC.

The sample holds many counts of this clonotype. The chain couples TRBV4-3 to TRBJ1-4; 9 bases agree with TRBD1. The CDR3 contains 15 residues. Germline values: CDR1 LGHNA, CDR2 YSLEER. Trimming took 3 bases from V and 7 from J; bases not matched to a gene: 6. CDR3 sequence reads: CASSQDGTGFEKLFF. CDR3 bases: TGCGCCAGCAGCCAGGACGGGACAGGGTTTGAAAAACTGTTTTTT.

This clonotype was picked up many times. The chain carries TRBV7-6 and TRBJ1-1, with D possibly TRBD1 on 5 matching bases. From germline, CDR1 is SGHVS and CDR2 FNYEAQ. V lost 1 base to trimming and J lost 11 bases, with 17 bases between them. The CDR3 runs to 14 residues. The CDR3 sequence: CASSLVFSGGWAFF. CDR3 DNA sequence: TGTGCCAGCAGCTTAGTATTCTCCGGGGGGTGGGCTTTCTTT.

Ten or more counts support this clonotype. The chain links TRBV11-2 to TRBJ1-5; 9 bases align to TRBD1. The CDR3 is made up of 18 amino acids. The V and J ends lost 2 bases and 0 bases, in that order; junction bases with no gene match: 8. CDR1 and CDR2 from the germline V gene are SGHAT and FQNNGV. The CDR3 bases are TGTGCCAGCAGCTTACAGACAGGGGGGTCATATAGCAATCAGCCCCAGCATTTT. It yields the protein CASSLQTGGSYSNQPQHF. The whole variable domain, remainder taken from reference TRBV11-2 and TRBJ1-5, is EAGVAQSPRYKIIEKRQSVAFWCNPISGHATLYWYQQILGQGPKLLIQFQNNGVVDDSQLPKDRFSAERLKGVDSTLKIQPAKLEDSAVYLCASSLQTGGSYSNQPQHFGDGTRLSIL.

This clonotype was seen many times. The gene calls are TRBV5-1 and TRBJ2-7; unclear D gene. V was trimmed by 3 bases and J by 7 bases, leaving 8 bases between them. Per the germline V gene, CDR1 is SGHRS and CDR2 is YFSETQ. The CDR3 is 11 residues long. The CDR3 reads CASSSVEEQYF. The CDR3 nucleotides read TGCGCCAGCAGCTCCGTGGAGGAGCAGTACTTC.

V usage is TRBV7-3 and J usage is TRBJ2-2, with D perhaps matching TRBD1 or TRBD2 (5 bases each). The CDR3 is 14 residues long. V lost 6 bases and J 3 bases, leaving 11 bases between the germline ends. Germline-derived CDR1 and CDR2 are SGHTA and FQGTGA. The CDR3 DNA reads TGTGCCAGCAGTCGGGGCCGGGACACCGGGGAGCTGTTTTTT. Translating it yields CASSRGRDTGELFF. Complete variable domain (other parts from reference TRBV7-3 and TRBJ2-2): GAGVSQTPSNKVTEKGKYVELRCDPISGHTALYWYRQSLGQGPEFLIYFQGTGAADDSGLPNDRFFAVRPEGSVSTLKIQRTERGDSAVYLCASSRGRDTGELFFGEGSRLTVL.

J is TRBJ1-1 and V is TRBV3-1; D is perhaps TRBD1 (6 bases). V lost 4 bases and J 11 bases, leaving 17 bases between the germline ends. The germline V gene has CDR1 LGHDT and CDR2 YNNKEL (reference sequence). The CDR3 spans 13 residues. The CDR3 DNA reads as TGTGCCAGCAGCCCAGAGTTCGGGGGGGCGGCTTTCTTT. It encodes CASSPEFGGAAFF. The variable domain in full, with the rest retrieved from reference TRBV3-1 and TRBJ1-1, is DTAVSQTPKYLVTQMGNDKSIKCEQNLGHDTMYWYKQDSKKFLKIMFSYNNKELIINETVPNRFSPKSPDKAHLNLHINSLELGDSAVYFCASSPEFGGAAFFGQGTRLTVV.

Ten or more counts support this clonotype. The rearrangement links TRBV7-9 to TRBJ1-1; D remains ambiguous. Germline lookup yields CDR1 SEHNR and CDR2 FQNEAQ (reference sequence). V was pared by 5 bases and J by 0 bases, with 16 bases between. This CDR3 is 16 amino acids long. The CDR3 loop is CASSLGRTTMNTEAFF. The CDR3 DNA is TGTGCCAGCAGCCTCGGCCGGACCACCATGAACACTGAAGCTTTCTTT.

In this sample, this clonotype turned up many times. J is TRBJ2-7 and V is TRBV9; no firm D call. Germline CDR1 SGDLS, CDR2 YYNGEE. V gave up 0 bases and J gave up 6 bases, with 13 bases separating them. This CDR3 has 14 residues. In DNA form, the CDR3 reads TGTGCCAGCAGCGTAGGGGCTACCTCCCGCGAGCAGTACTTC. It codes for CASSVGATSREQYF.